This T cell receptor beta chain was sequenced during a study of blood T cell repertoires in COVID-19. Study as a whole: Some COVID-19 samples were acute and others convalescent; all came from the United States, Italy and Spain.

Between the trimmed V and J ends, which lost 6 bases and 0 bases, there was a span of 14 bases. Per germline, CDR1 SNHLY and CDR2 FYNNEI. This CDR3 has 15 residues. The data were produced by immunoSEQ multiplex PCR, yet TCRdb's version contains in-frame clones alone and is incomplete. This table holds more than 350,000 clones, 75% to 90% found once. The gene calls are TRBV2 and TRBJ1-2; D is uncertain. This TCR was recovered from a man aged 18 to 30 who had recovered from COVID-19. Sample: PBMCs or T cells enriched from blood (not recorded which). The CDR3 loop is CASSQWPTSNYGYTF. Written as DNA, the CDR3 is TGTGCCAGCAGCCAATGGCCAACCTCTAACTATGGCTACACCTTC.